One sample yielded the 10 T cell receptor beta chains listed below, sequenced in a study of glioma-infiltrating T cells after dendritic cell vaccination. The data were produced by immunoSEQ multiplex PCR, yet TCRdb's version contains in-frame clones alone and is incomplete. Among tens of thousands of clones listed, roughly 84% were seen once. The source material was blood, sampled before dendritic cell vaccination. All receptors derive from a human donor with glioblastoma.

V gene TRBV5-4 combines with J gene TRBJ2-1; 7 bases match TRBD2. The germline V gene encodes CDR1 SGHNT and CDR2 YYREEE (reference sequence). The CDR3 totals 16 residues. Trimming cost V 3 bases and J 0 bases; bases outside gene matches: 6. The CDR3 DNA follows: TGTGCCAGCAGCTCCCAGCGGGGTAGCTCCTACAATGAGCAGTTCTTC. It codes for CASSSQRGSSYNEQFF.

The chain joins TRBV5-6 to TRBJ2-2; D perhaps matches TRBD1 (5 bases). The V gene's germline CDR1 is SGHDT and CDR2 YYEEEE. V lost 6 bases and J 0 bases, leaving 9 bases between the germline ends. This CDR3 spans 14 amino acids. The CDR3 protein is CASIKGPNTGELFF. The CDR3 nucleotides read TGTGCCAGCATTAAGGGGCCGAACACCGGGGAGCTGTTTTTT.

This chain's CDR3 is CAWMRGDGYTF. The CDR3 DNA sequence: TGTGCCTGGATGCGGGGGGATGGCTACACCTTC. The gene calls are TRBV30 and TRBJ1-2; TRBD1 is a possible D gene (5 bases). The V gene's germline CDR1 is GTSNPN and CDR2 SVGIG (reference sequence). The CDR3 sequence is 11 residues long. V shed 4 bases and J shed 6 bases, with 9 bases lying between them. Looking up the rest from reference TRBV30 and TRBJ1-2 gives the full variable domain: SQTIHQWPATLVQPVGSPLSLECTVEGTSNPNLYWYRQAAGRGLQLLFYSVGIGQISSEVPQNLSASRPQDRQFILSSKKLLLSDSGFYLCAWMRGDGYTFGSGTRLTVV.

This clone was detected only once. DNA of the CDR3: TGTGCCACCCGGACTAGCGGGAGAGTTACCGAGCAGTACTTC. Translating gives CATRTSGRVTEQYF. The rearrangement links TRBV6-5 to TRBJ2-7, with 13 bases aligning to TRBD2. CDR3 size: 14 residues. The ends lost 10 bases at V and 6 bases at J; junction bases unmatched: 9. Germline CDR1 reads MNHEY; CDR2 reads SVGAGI.

The J gene is TRBJ2-7, the V gene TRBV5-6; TRBD2 might be the D (5 bases). The germline CDR1 and CDR2 sequences are SGHDT and YYEEEE. V was shortened by 0 bases and J by 6 bases, with 19 bases between the two germline ends. The CDR3 contains 16 residues. The CDR3 region has the DNA TGTGCCAGCAGCTTGGCGGGGTTTAAAACTCCTGTCGAGCAGTACTTC. Encoded protein: CASSLAGFKTPVEQYF.

This sequence joins TRBV5-1 and TRBJ1-6, with D possibly matching TRBD1 (6 bases). CDR1 is SGHRS and CDR2 is YFSETQ in the germline V gene. Trimming cost V 3 bases and J 6 bases, with 16 bases left between them. This CDR3 spans 16 amino acids. The CDR3 nucleotides read TGCGCCAGCAGCTCCTCTACGACAGGTCTTAATTCACCCCTCCACTTT. This codes for CASSSSTTGLNSPLHF.

The chain is built from TRBV29-1 and TRBJ2-2, with TRBD1 matching 7 bases. The CDR3 consists of 12 residues. V gave up 7 bases and J gave up 2 bases; unmatched junction bases: 1. Looked up from germline, CDR1 is SQVTM and CDR2 is ANQGSEA. The CDR3 bases are TGCAGCGGGGACAGTAACACCGGGGAGCTGTTTTTT. It encodes CSGDSNTGELFF.

The rearrangement links TRBV6-5 to TRBJ1-1; D is uncertain. The CDR3 runs to 14 residues. CDR1 is MNHEY, CDR2 SVGAGI, per germline. Trimming removed 5 bases at V and 3 bases at J, with 13 bases between. CDR3 residues: CASSTWRRDTEAFF. Written as DNA, the CDR3 is TGTGCCAGCAGTACATGGAGGAGGGACACTGAAGCTTTCTTT.

This chain uses TRBV5-6 with TRBJ2-3; D is perhaps TRBD2 (6 bases). The CDR3 runs 14 residues. V was cut by 7 bases and J by 4 bases, with 16 bases left in between. Germline CDR1 and CDR2: SGHDT and YYEEEE. The CDR3 coding sequence is TGTGCCAGCTTCCCCACGACGGGAGCAGATACGCAGTATTTT. It codes for CASFPTTGADTQYF.

V usage is TRBV4-1 and J usage is TRBJ2-7; the D gene is possibly TRBD2 (5 bases). The germline gives CDR1 MGHRA, CDR2 YSYEKL. Trimming removed 0 bases from V and 2 bases from J, with 11 bases in between. The CDR3 sequence is 15 residues long. In DNA form, the CDR3 reads TGCGCCAGCAGCCAAGAAGAGGACTGGGCCTACGAGCAGTACTTC. Translated: CASSQEEDWAYEQYF.